This TCR beta chain comes out of a study of cytomegalovirus exposure and HLA in healthy donors. The overall study: Around 85 million unique TCR sequences came from HLA-typed donors in an early release. The Caucasian-associated ancestry cluster held less than 85% of under 450 genotyped donors.

Study findings and constraints: The authors assumed roughly uniform sequencing depth across donors for presence/absence analyses. Earlier analysis looked at TCR beta V segments, and most were productive about 90% or about 30% of the time.

CDR3 size: 13 residues. Trimming left V 1 base short and J 4 bases short, with 9 bases between. Germline-derived CDR1 and CDR2 are SGHRS and YFSETQ. This PCR relied on a set of 60 Vbeta primers and 13 Jbeta primers. TCRdb's copy holds only in-frame clones and misses some; the assay was immunoSEQ multiplex PCR. In the table there are about 110,000 clones, roughly three quarters of which are singletons. A remark on this clone: What it binds is not known.

The chain combines TRBV5-1 with TRBJ2-7; perhaps TRBD1 as D (6 bases). The origin of this receptor is a man aged 40-50 years in good health and CMV-seropositive. The specimen was PBMCs. CDR3 nucleotides: TGCGCCAGCAGCTTGAACAGGGAGTACGAGCAGTACTTC. Translation gives CASSLNREYEQYF. The whole variable domain, filled in from reference TRBV5-1 and TRBJ2-7, reads KAGVTQTPRYLIKTRGQQVTLSCSPISGHRSVSWYQQTPGQGLQFLFEYFSETQRNKGNFPGRFSGRQFSNSRSEMNVSTLELGDSALYLCASSLNREYEQYFGPGTRLTVT.